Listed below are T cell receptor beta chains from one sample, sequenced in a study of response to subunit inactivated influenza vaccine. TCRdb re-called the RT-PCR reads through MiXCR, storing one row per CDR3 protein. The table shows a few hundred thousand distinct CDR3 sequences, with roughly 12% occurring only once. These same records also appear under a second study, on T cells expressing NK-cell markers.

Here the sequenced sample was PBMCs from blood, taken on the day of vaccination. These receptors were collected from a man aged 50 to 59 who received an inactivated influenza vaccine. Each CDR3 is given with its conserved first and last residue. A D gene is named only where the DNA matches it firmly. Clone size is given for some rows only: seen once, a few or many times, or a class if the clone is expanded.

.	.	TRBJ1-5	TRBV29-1	TGCAGCGTTGGTGCCGGTAGCAATCAGCCCCAGCATTTT	CSVGAGSNQPQHF
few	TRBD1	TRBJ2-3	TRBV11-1	TGTGCCAGCAGCTCCTGGGACAGGGGCCGCCTGAAATCAGATACGCAGTATTTT	CASSSWDRGRLKSDTQYF
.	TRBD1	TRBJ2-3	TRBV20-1	TGCAGTGCTAGAGATCTTGGCGGACAGGGAACAGATACGCAGTATTTT	CSARDLGGQGTDTQYF
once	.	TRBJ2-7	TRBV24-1	TGTGCCACCAGTGATATGGGTAGTAACGAGCAGTACTTC	CATSDMGSNEQYF
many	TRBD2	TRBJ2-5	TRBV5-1	TGCGCCAGCAGCGCGTCTAGCGGCCAAGAGACCCAGTACTTC	CASSASSGQETQYF
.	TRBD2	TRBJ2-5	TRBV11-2	TGTGCCAGCAGCTTAGGACTAGCGGGGCCGTACCAAGAGACCCAGTACTTC	CASSLGLAGPYQETQYF
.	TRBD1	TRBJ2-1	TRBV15	TGTGCCACCAGCTTTGGACAGGGGGTTGGCAATGAGCAGTTCTTC	CATSFGQGVGNEQFF
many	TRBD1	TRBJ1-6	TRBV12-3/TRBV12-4	TGTGCCAGCAGTTTGACAGGGGGCGGAAATTCACCCCTCCACTTT	CASSLTGGGNSPLHF
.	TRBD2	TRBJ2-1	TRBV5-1	TGCGCCAGCAGCTCGGGTAGCGGGAGTTCCTACAATGAGCAGTTCTTC	CASSSGSGSSYNEQFF
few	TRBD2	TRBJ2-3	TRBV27	TGTGCCAGCAGTTTATTGGGGGGGGTTACCAGCACAGATACGCAGTATTTT	CASSLLGGVTSTDTQYF